This is a list of T cell receptor beta chains from one sample in a study of blood T cell repertoires in COVID-19. Sequenced by immunoSEQ multiplex PCR; TCRdb stores in-frame clones only, minus some. The data contain around 370,000 clones, roughly 90% of them singletons. The sequencing input was peripheral blood. These TCRs come from a woman aged 70-85 years with COVID-19, enrolled during active disease. Each CDR3 is given with its conserved first and last residue. A D gene is named only where the DNA matches it firmly. Size values are once, few and many counts, or a class for expanded clones, and some rows have none.

D gene	V gene	J gene	clone size	CDR3 DNA	CDR3 protein
NA	TRBV5-4	TRBJ2-7	NA	TGTGCCAGCAGCTTGACCGGGGGATACTACGAGCAGTACTTC	CASSLTGGYYEQYF
NA	TRBV2	TRBJ1-1	NA	TGTGCCAGCGTTCGGGGAGTTTGGACTGAAGCTTTCTTT	CASVRGVWTEAFF
NA	TRBV7-6	TRBJ2-5	NA	TGTGCCAGCAGCTCTTTTGTGGGGAGCCAAGAGACCCAGTACTTC	CASSSFVGSQETQYF
TRBD1	TRBV30	TRBJ2-7	NA	TGTGCCTGGAGTGTTGGACAGGGGAGGCCGTACTTC	CAWSVGQGRPYF
NA	TRBV7-9	TRBJ1-1	NA	TGTGCCAGCAGCTTAGGGACGGAGGGGACTGAAGCTTTCTTT	CASSLGTEGTEAFF
TRBD1	TRBV18	TRBJ2-6	NA	TGTGCCAGCTCACCACCGGGACAGTCTGGGGCCAACGTCCTGACTTTC	CASSPPGQSGANVLTF
NA	TRBV28	TRBJ1-3	NA	TGTGCCAGCAGTGGGCCAGGGGAAAACACCATATATTTT	CASSGPGENTIYF
TRBD1	TRBV19	TRBJ1-5	NA	TGTGCCAGTAGTATCACAGGGGAGGTGAGCAATCAGCCCCAGCATTTT	CASSITGEVSNQPQHF
TRBD2	TRBV7-9	TRBJ2-5	NA	TGTGCCAGCAGCCCCCCCGGACTAGTCCAAGAGACCCAGTACTTC	CASSPPGLVQETQYF
NA	TRBV12-3/TRBV12-4	TRBJ1-2	few	TGTGCCAGCACCTCACTTCTGGGTCTGGGGCACACCTTC	CASTSLLGLGHTF
TRBD1	TRBV18	TRBJ2-1	few	TGTGCCAGCTCGCCCCTTCCCGGGACAGGGGGCTTGAATGAGCAGTTCTTC	CASSPLPGTGGLNEQFF
NA	TRBV2	TRBJ2-3	NA	TGTGCCAGCATCAGGCAGGGCGATACAGATACGCAGTATTTT	CASIRQGDTDTQYF
TRBD1	TRBV19	TRBJ2-7	NA	TGTGCCAGTAGTATGGGTACAGGGGTGGCCTACGAGCAGTACTTC	CASSMGTGVAYEQYF
TRBD1	TRBV5-1	TRBJ1-1	few	TGCGCCAGCAGCTTACAGGGGCCCACTGAAGCTTTCTTT	CASSLQGPTEAFF
TRBD1	TRBV2	TRBJ2-5	NA	TGTGCCCTAGGGGACAGCCCGGAGACCCAGTACTTC	CALGDSPETQYF
NA	TRBV3-1/TRBV3-2	TRBJ1-4	NA	TGTGCCAGCAGCCCCCCGGGGTTAAGTAATGAAAAACTGTTTTTT	CASSPPGLSNEKLFF
TRBD2	TRBV6-2/TRBV6-3	TRBJ2-1	NA	TGTGCCAGCAGTAGAGCGCTAGCGGGGGGGTGGAATGAGCAGTTCTTC	CASSRALAGGWNEQFF
TRBD1	TRBV5-1	TRBJ1-2	NA	TGCGCCAGTACAGGGGGCTACTATGGCTACACCTTC	CASTGGYYGYTF